This TCR beta chain was found in a study of T cell responses to AZD1222 COVID-19 vaccine. Notes on the study in general: Only after the peak T cell response were repertoires sampled. It was only 6 or 7 AZD1222 recipients who were seropositive at baseline.

About this clone: Its target is unknown.

Germline CDR1 reads SNHLY; CDR2 reads FYNNEI. The CDR3 covers 14 residues. Trimming took off 7 bases at V and 2 bases at J, with 12 bases between the two ends. Sequencing used immunoSEQ multiplex PCR; TCRdb keeps in-frame clones, though not all of them. This specimen shows over 120,000 clones; the ten leading clones hold roughly 2%. The sample consisted of peripheral blood. This clonotype was sampled from an adult in good health. V is TRBV2 and J is TRBJ1-5; no definite D call. The CDR3 DNA is TGTGCCAGCACCCCGAGTTTGGGCAATCAGCCCCAGCATTTT. Protein: CASTPSLGNQPQHF. Complete variable domain (other parts from reference TRBV2 and TRBJ1-5): EPEVTQTPSHQVTQMGQEVILRCVPISNHLYFYWYRQILGQKVEFLVSFYNNEISEKSEIFDDQFSVERPDGSNFTLKIRSTKLEDSAMYFCASTPSLGNQPQHFGDGTRLSIL.